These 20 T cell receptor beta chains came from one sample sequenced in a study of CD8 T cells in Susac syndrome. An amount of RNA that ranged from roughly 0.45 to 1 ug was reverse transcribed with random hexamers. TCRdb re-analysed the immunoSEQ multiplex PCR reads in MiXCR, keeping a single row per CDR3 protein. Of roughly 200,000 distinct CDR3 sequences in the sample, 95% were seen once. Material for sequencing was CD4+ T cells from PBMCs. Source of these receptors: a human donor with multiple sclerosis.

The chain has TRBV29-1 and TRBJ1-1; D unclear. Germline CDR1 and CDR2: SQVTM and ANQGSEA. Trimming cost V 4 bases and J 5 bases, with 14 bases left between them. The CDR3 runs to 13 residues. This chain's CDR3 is CSVVTGRQTEAFF. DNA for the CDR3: TGCAGCGTTGTTACGGGGAGGCAGACTGAAGCTTTCTTT.

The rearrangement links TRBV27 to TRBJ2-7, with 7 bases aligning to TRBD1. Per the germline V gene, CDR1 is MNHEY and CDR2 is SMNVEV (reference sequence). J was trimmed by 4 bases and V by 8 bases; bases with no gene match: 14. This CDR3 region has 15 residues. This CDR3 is CASQQFGQDPYEQYF. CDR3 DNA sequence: TGTGCCAGCCAACAGTTCGGACAGGACCCATACGAGCAGTACTTC.

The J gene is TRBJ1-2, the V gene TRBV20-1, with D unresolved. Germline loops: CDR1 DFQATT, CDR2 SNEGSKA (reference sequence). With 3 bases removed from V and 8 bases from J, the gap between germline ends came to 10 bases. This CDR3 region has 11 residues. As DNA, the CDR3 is TGCAGTGCTAGGGTCACCGGGGGCTACACCTTC. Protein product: CSARVTGGYTF.

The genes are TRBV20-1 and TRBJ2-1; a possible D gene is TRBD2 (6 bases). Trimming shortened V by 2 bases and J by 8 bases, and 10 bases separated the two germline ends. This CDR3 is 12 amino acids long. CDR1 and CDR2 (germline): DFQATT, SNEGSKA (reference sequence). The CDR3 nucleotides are TGCAGTGCTAGACCATGGGGGGATGAGCAGTTCTTC. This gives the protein CSARPWGDEQFF.

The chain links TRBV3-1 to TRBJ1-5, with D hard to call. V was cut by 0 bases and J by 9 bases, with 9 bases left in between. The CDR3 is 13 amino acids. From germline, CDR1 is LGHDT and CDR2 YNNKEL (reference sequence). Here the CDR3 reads CASSQDGYRPQHF. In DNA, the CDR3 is TGTGCCAGCAGCCAAGACGGTTATCGGCCCCAGCATTTT. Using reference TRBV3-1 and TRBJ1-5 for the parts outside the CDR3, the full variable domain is DTAVSQTPKYLVTQMGNDKSIKCEQNLGHDTMYWYKQDSKKFLKIMFSYNNKELIINETVPNRFSPKSPDKAHLNLHINSLELGDSAVYFCASSQDGYRPQHFGDGTRLSIL.

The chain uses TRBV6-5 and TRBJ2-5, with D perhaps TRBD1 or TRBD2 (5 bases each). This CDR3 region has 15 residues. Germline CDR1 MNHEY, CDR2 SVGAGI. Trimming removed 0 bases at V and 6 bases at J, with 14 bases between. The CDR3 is CASSYSRESRKTQYF. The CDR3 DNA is TGTGCCAGCAGTTACTCCAGGGAGAGTAGAAAGACCCAGTACTTC.

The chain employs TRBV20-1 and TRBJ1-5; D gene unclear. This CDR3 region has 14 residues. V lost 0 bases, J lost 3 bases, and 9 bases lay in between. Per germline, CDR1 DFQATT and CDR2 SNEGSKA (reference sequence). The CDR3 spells CSARDSSNNQPQHF. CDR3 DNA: TGCAGTGCTAGAGATTCCAGCAACAATCAGCCCCAGCATTTT.

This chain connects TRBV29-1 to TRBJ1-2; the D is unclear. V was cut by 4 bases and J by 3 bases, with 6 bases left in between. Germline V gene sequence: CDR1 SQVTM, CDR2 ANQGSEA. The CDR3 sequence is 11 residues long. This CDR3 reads CSVVDYYGYTF. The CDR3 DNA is TGCAGCGTTGTAGATTACTATGGCTACACCTTC.

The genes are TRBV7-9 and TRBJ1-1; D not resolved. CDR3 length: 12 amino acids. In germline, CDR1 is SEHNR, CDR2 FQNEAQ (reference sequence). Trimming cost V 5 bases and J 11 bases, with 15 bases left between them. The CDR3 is CASSTKDPAAFF. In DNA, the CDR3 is TGTGCCAGCAGCACAAAAGACCCTGCGGCTTTCTTT.

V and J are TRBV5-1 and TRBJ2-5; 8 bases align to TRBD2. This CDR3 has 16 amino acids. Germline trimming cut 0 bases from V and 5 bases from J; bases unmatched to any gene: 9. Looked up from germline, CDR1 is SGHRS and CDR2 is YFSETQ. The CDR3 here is CASSLAPSGGGETQYF. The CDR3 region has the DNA TGCGCCAGCAGCTTGGCCCCGTCAGGCGGGGGGGAGACCCAGTACTTC.

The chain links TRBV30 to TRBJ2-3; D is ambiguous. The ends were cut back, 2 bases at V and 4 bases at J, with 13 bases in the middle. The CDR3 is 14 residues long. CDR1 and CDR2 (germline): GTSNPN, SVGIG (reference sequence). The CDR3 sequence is CAWSLGSLPDTQYF. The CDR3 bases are TGTGCCTGGAGTTTAGGTAGCTTGCCAGATACGCAGTATTTT.

In DNA form, the CDR3 reads TGTGCCAGCAGTTTCTGGGACAGGGAGGGCGGCTACACCTTC. It encodes CASSFWDREGGYTF. The chain recombines TRBV27 with TRBJ1-2; 9 positions match TRBD1. Losses at the gene ends were 3 bases for V and 8 bases for J; bases not matched to a gene: 7. Per the germline V gene, CDR1 is MNHEY and CDR2 is SMNVEV (reference sequence). This CDR3 contains 14 residues.

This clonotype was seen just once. CDR3 sequence: CSVPTSGGTTDTQYF. CDR3 in DNA: TGCAGTGTCCCGACTAGCGGGGGGACCACAGATACGCAGTATTTT. V usage is TRBV20-1 and J usage is TRBJ2-3; 13 bases fit TRBD2. J gave up 2 bases and V 7 bases, and 6 bases lay outside the gene matches. Germline CDR1 DFQATT, CDR2 SNEGSKA (reference sequence). CDR3 size: 15 residues.

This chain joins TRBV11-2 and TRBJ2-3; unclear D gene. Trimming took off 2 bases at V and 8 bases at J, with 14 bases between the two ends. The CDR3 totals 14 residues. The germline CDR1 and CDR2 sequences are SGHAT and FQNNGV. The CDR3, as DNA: TGTGCCAGCAGCTTATCGGTCCAGTCGGGTACGCAGTATTTT. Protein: CASSLSVQSGTQYF.

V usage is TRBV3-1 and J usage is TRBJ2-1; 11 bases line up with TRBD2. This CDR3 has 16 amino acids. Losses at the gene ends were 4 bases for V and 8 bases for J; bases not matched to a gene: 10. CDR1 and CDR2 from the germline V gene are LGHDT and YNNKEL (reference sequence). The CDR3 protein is CASSPVAGGPYDEQFF. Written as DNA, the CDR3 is TGTGCCAGCAGCCCCGTAGCGGGGGGGCCTTATGATGAGCAGTTCTTC.

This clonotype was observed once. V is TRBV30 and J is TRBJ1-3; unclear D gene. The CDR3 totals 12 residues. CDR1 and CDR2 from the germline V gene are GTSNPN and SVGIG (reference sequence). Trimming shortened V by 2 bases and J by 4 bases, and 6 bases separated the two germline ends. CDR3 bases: TGTGCCTGGAGTCCAGGAGGAAACACCATATATTTT. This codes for CAWSPGGNTIYF. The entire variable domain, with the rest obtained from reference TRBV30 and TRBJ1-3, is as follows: SQTIHQWPATLVQPVGSPLSLECTVEGTSNPNLYWYRQAAGRGLQLLFYSVGIGQISSEVPQNLSASRPQDRQFILSSKKLLLSDSGFYLCAWSPGGNTIYFGEGSWLTVV.

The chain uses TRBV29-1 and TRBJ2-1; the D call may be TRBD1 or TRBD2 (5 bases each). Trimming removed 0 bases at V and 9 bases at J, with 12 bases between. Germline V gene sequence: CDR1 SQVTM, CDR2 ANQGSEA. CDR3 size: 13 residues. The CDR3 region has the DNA TGCAGCGTTGAAGAACCCAGGGCGGGTGAGCAGTTCTTC. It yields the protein CSVEEPRAGEQFF.

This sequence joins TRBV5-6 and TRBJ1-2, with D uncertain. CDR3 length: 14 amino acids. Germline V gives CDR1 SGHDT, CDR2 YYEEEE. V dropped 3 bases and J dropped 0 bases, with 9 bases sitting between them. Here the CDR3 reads CASSWRATNYGYTF. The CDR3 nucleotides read TGTGCCAGCAGCTGGAGGGCAACTAACTATGGCTACACCTTC.

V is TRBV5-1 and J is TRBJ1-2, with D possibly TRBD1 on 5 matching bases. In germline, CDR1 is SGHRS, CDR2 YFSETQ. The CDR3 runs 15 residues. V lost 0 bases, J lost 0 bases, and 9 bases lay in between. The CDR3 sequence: CASSLEGPANYGYTF. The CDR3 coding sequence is TGCGCCAGCAGCTTGGAGGGACCAGCTAACTATGGCTACACCTTC.

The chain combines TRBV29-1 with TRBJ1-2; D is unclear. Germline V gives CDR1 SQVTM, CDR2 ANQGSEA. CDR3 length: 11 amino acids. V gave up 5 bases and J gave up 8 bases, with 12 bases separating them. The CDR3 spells CSVFATGGYTF. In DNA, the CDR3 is TGCAGCGTTTTCGCGACGGGAGGCTACACCTTC. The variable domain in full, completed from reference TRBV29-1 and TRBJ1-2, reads SAVISQKPSRDICQRGTSLTIQCQVDSQVTMMFWYRQQPGQSLTLIATANQGSEATYESGFVIDKFPISRPNLTFSTLTVSNMSPEDSSIYLCSVFATGGYTFGSGTRLTVV.